This entry describes one TCR beta chain. Its antigen is still unknown. The sample carries other DNA sequences with the same CDR3. The data stem from a study of cytomegalovirus exposure and HLA in healthy donors. General observations from the study: Cytomegalovirus status was reportedly diagnosed by the classifier with high specificity and sensitivity.

In the PCR, 60 Vbeta and 13 Jbeta primers were used. TCRdb keeps only in-frame clones here, not all; method: immunoSEQ multiplex PCR. This sample has 200,000 to 250,000 clones, with about 70% found just once. In germline, CDR1 is MNHNY, CDR2 SVGAGI (reference sequence). With 2 bases removed from V and 0 bases from J, the gap between germline ends came to 12 bases. This CDR3 comprises 16 residues. This sequence joins TRBV6-6 and TRBJ2-3; weak D call: TRBD1 (5 bases). This TCR derives from a man aged 35-49 years in good health and CMV-seropositive. The sequencing sample was made of PBMCs. The CDR3 nucleotides are TGTGCCAGCAGTTACGGGCAGGGTTCTAGCACAGATACGCAGTATTTT. Its translation is CASSYGQGSSTDTQYF.